This T cell receptor beta chain comes out of a study of response to subunit inactivated influenza vaccine (dated by TCRdb to the late 2010s). For context, the study as a whole: Deep quantitative T cell receptor repertoire profiling was used in the study to track responses to a trivalent subunit inactivated influenza vaccine.

What the research found in general, with its limitations: The authors suggested that each seasonal influenza vaccination may recruit only a limited number of new T cells.

The table lists this clonotype with a few counts. Which antigen it targets is not known. Per-nucleotide qualities are absent, and no much larger clonotype sits a single base away. Libraries were prepared through RT-PCR. Sequencing took place on an Illumina HiSeq 2500. TCRdb ran its own pipeline on the public reads, namely fastp trimming at Q25 and MiXCR clone calling, and kept in-frame beta chains. Rows with a matching CDR3 protein are joined into one entry that keeps the most common DNA and genes. The sample table shows 700,000 to 900,000 distinct CDR3 sequences, and over 20% are seen once. Clones ranked in the top ten supply around 9.6% of the sample. Trimming at the junction amounts to 6 bases on V and 4 bases on J, and the germline ends lie 14 bases apart. CDR3 length: 14 amino acids, cysteine to phenylalanine. Only the CDR3 portion is preserved as DNA: 42 bases, with reading frame beginning at the first base. CDR1 SGHRS and CDR2 YFSETQ are derived from the germline V gene.

The receptor's source is a middle-aged man who received an inactivated influenza vaccine. Donor details come from another sample of the same person, matched by shared clones. The sequencing here drew on PBMCs from blood, taken 5 to 6 days after vaccination. The receptor chain draws on TRBV5-1 and TRBJ2-1, with the D segment identity uncertain. The DNA is as follows: TGCGCCAGCACCACGATGGGTATATACAATGAGCAGTTCTTC. This codes for CASTTMGIYNEQFF.